One sample yielded the 29 T cell receptor beta chains listed below, sequenced in a study of blood T cell repertoires in COVID-19. TCRdb's table, derived via immunoSEQ multiplex PCR, lists solely in-frame clones and lacks some. The table lists 150,000 to 200,000 clones, approximately 84% of them singletons. The sequencing sample was made of PBMCs or T cells enriched from blood (not recorded which). Receptors were obtained from a human donor with acute COVID-19. The donor label of this sample is uncertain.

The chain joins TRBV28 to TRBJ1-1; D not resolved. Trimming took 5 bases from V and 0 from J, leaving 10 bases between them. The CDR3 extends over 14 amino acids. Per the germline V gene, CDR1 is MDHEN and CDR2 is SYDVKM. Written as DNA, the CDR3 is TGTGCCAGCAGTCTAACCACCATGAACACTGAAGCTTTCTTT. It yields the protein CASSLTTMNTEAFF.

The gene calls are TRBV7-2 and TRBJ2-1; TRBD1 matches at 7 bases. Germline V gene sequence: CDR1 SGHTA, CDR2 FQGNSA. V shed 2 bases and J 1 base; nucleotides not matched to a gene: 11. The CDR3 loop spans 18 amino acids. CDR3 amino acids: CASSLLGGAFRSYNEQFF. The CDR3 nucleotides read TGTGCCAGCAGCTTACTAGGGGGCGCGTTTAGGTCCTACAATGAGCAGTTCTTC.

This clone was observed a handful of times. V and J are TRBV5-4 and TRBJ1-2, with D possibly matching TRBD1 (6 bases). Trimming removed 4 bases from V and 6 bases from J, with 13 bases in between. CDR1 and CDR2 (germline): SGHNT, YYREEE (reference sequence). The CDR3 contains 13 residues. CDR3 DNA: TGTGCCAGCAGCCCTCAGGGACATCATGGCTACACCTTC. Translating it yields CASSPQGHHGYTF.

This chain connects TRBV5-1 to TRBJ1-6; tentatively, D is TRBD1 (5 bases). V lost 7 bases, J lost 7 bases, and 15 bases lay in between. The germline V gene encodes CDR1 SGHRS and CDR2 YFSETQ. The CDR3 totals 14 residues. DNA of the CDR3: TGCGCCAGCCGCCTGACAGTGGGGAATTCACCCCTCCACTTT. This gives the protein CASRLTVGNSPLHF.

J is TRBJ2-3 and V is TRBV7-2; TRBD2 matches 12 bases. The J segment lost 2 bases and the V segment lost 6 bases, leaving 3 bases of the junction unmatched. Germline-derived CDR1 and CDR2 are SGHTA and FQGNSA. This CDR3 has 15 amino acids. In DNA form, the CDR3 reads TGTGCCAGCAGTGGACTAGCGGGGCTCACAGATACGCAGTATTTT. This translates into CASSGLAGLTDTQYF.

The rearrangement joins TRBV18 to TRBJ1-5; 7 positions agree with TRBD1. Trimming cost V 6 bases and J 9 bases; bases outside gene matches: 26. Germline V gene lookup returns CDR1 KGHSH and CDR2 LQKENI. The CDR3 loop spans 19 amino acids. The CDR3 here is CASSPARTGVGAGTVPQHF. CDR3 nucleotide sequence: TGTGCCAGCTCCCCTGCTAGGACAGGAGTGGGGGCCGGGACGGTGCCCCAGCATTTT.

This rearrangement joins TRBV7-9 to TRBJ1-4, with 8 positions matching TRBD1. The germline gives CDR1 SEHNR, CDR2 FQNEAQ (reference sequence). The V gene end was trimmed by 3 bases and the J gene end by 5 bases; junction bases not matched to a gene: 5. The CDR3 runs 15 residues. The CDR3 loop reads CASSFSRDRNEKLFF. Here the CDR3 DNA reads TGTGCCAGCAGCTTCAGCCGGGACAGGAATGAAAAACTGTTTTTT.

This rearrangement joins TRBV6-5 to TRBJ1-2; D gene unclear. The CDR3 length is 12 residues. Germline CDR1 and CDR2: MNHEY and SVGAGI. V was clipped by 0 bases and J by 13 bases, with 12 bases between them. The CDR3 loop reads CASSYSRTEVTF. In DNA, the CDR3 is TGTGCCAGCAGTTACTCGAGGACTGAGGTCACCTTC.

The chain is built from TRBV9 and TRBJ2-3, with 11 nucleotides matching TRBD2. Germline V gene sequence: CDR1 SGDLS, CDR2 YYNGEE. V lost 4 bases to trimming and J lost 0 bases; unmatched junction nucleotides: 1. This CDR3 has 15 residues. CDR3 sequence: CASSTSGGSTDTQYF. CDR3 DNA sequence: TGTGCCAGCAGCACTAGCGGGGGTAGCACAGATACGCAGTATTTT.

V is TRBV12-3 or TRBV12-4 and J is TRBJ2-3; possibly TRBD2 for D (5 bases). V lost 10 bases to trimming and J lost 2 bases, with 13 bases between them. This CDR3 has 13 residues. CDR3 bases: TGTGCCACCGGAGGAATTCCCACAGATACGCAGTATTTT. Translated: CATGGIPTDTQYF.

This chain links TRBV7-2 with TRBJ2-5; tentatively, D is TRBD2 (5 bases). The CDR3 is 13 residues long. CDR1 and CDR2 from the germline V gene are SGHTA and FQGNSA. V was pared by 1 base and J by 4 bases, with 7 bases between. CDR3 sequence (DNA): TGTGCCAGCAGCTTAGTAGCGTCAGAGACCCAGTACTTC. This sequence encodes CASSLVASETQYF.

V and J are TRBV12-3 or TRBV12-4 and TRBJ1-1; D might be TRBD1 (6 bases). The CDR3 is made up of 13 amino acids. Trimming removed 6 bases at V and 5 bases at J, with 13 bases between. DNA of the CDR3: TGTGCCAGCAGATCGAACAGGGCGACTGAAGCTTTCTTT. This encodes CASRSNRATEAFF.

V usage is TRBV18 and J usage is TRBJ2-7; D remains ambiguous. Germline lookup yields CDR1 KGHSH and CDR2 LQKENI. This CDR3 spans 12 amino acids. V gave up 3 bases and J gave up 5 bases, with 8 bases separating them. The CDR3 loop is CASSPSTDEQYF. The CDR3 DNA follows: TGTGCCAGCTCACCGAGCACCGACGAGCAGTACTTC.

The genes are TRBV7-9 and TRBJ1-6; D is uncertain. CDR1 is SEHNR and CDR2 is FQNEAQ in the germline V gene (reference sequence). The CDR3 totals 15 residues. V was pared by 3 bases and J by 7 bases, with 13 bases between. The CDR3 sequence is CASSLVRSGNSPLHF. CDR3 nucleotide sequence: TGTGCCAGCAGCTTGGTCCGAAGCGGGAATTCACCCCTCCACTTT.

The chain couples TRBV4-1 to TRBJ1-4; D is unresolved. V dropped 1 base and J dropped 8 bases, with 11 bases sitting between them. Germline CDR1 and CDR2: MGHRA and YSYEKL. The CDR3 has 14 residues. The CDR3 reads CASSQAGMVEKLFF. DNA for the CDR3: TGCGCCAGCAGCCAAGCGGGGATGGTGGAAAAACTGTTTTTT.

This chain connects TRBV15 to TRBJ2-1; 7 bases are shared with TRBD1. Looked up from germline, CDR1 is LNHNV and CDR2 is YYDKDF (reference sequence). This CDR3 spans 16 amino acids. The trim removed 0 bases at V and 4 bases at J, leaving 6 bases unmatched. The DNA of the CDR3 is TGTGCCACCAGCAGAGACTCGCCGGGACAGTACAATGAGCAGTTCTTC. Protein sequence: CATSRDSPGQYNEQFF.

J is TRBJ2-7 and V is TRBV6-5; 8 nucleotides line up with TRBD1. Losses at the gene ends were 5 bases for V and 6 bases for J; bases not matched to a gene: 3. The germline CDR1 and CDR2 sequences are MNHEY and SVGAGI. The CDR3 totals 12 residues. The DNA for the CDR3 is TGTGCCAGCAGTCGTGACAGGGGCGAGCAGTACTTC. The encoded protein is CASSRDRGEQYF.

This clone was found once. This chain links TRBV11-3 with TRBJ2-2; TRBD1 matches 7 bases. The CDR3 contains 16 residues. The V gene's germline CDR1 is SGHNT and CDR2 YENEEA. V lost 4 bases to trimming and J lost 0 bases; unmatched junction nucleotides: 5. CDR3 DNA: TGTGCCAGCAGCTACACCGGGACAGCGAACACCGGGGAGCTGTTTTTT. It specifies CASSYTGTANTGELFF. Full variable domain (rest looked up from reference TRBV11-3 and TRBJ2-2): EAGVVQSPRYKIIEKKQPVAFWCNPISGHNTLYWYLQNLGQGPELLIRYENEEAVDDSQLPKDRFSAERLKGVDSTLKIQPAELGDSAVYLCASSYTGTANTGELFFGEGSRLTVL.

The rearrangement joins TRBV9 to TRBJ2-7, with D tentatively TRBD2 (5 bases). The germline V gene has CDR1 SGDLS and CDR2 YYNGEE. The ends were cut back, 0 bases at V and 0 bases at J, with 13 bases in the middle. This CDR3 contains 16 residues. The CDR3 nucleotides read TGTGCCAGCAGCGTAGACCCAGGACTTAGCTCCTACGAGCAGTACTTC. It translates to CASSVDPGLSSYEQYF.

V usage is TRBV11-3 and J usage is TRBJ2-3; D remains ambiguous. The CDR3 extends over 13 amino acids. CDR1 SGHNT and CDR2 YENEEA come from the germline V gene. V was clipped by 5 bases and J by 2 bases, with 8 bases between them. The CDR3 sequence is CASSHSITDTQYF. The CDR3 DNA sequence: TGTGCCAGCAGCCATTCTATCACAGATACGCAGTATTTT.

The chain joins TRBV11-3 to TRBJ1-1, with D uncertain. The germline V gene encodes CDR1 SGHNT and CDR2 YENEEA. This CDR3 contains 13 residues. The V end lost 2 bases, the J end lost 0 bases, and 4 bases lay between the germline ends. Here the CDR3 reads CASSLNLNTEAFF. CDR3 bases: TGTGCCAGCAGCTTAAACTTGAACACTGAAGCTTTCTTT.

The chain employs TRBV12-2 and TRBJ2-2; no DNA check was done on the table's D call, TRBD1. TRBV12-2 is shown as a pseudogene. The CDR3 sequence is 16 residues long. CDR3 residues: CASRLSHVRFTGELFF. The CDR3 DNA sequence: TGTGCAAGTCGCTTAAGTCACGTCAGGTTTACCGGGGAGCTGTTTTTT.

The gene calls are TRBV7-2 and TRBJ2-5; 7 bases agree with TRBD2. V dropped 1 base and J dropped 1; count of bases not matched to a gene: 9. The CDR3 extends over 17 amino acids. The germline CDR1 and CDR2 sequences are SGHTA and FQGNSA. DNA of the CDR3: TGTGCCAGCAGCTTAGGGGGGGGAGCGGGGTCCCAAGAGACCCAGTACTTC. Its protein is CASSLGGGAGSQETQYF. Combining the CDR3 with reference TRBV7-2 and TRBJ2-5 gives the whole variable domain GAGVSQSPSNKVTEKGKDVELRCDPISGHTALYWYRQSLGQGLEFLIYFQGNSAPDKSGLPSDRFSAERTGGSVSTLTIQRTQQEDSAVYLCASSLGGGAGSQETQYFGPGTRLLVL.

V usage is TRBV4-2 and J usage is TRBJ2-7, with D unresolved. The germline V and J ends were trimmed by 3 bases and 2 bases, with 14 bases remaining between them. The CDR3 runs 15 residues. Germline CDR1 LGHNA, CDR2 YNFKEQ. The CDR3 bases are TGTGCCAGCAGCCATATCCCGAGATCGGCCTACGAGCAGTACTTC. As protein: CASSHIPRSAYEQYF.

The chain joins TRBV5-5 to TRBJ1-2, with D possibly TRBD1 on 5 matching bases. V was shortened by 1 base and J by 1 base, with 11 bases between the two germline ends. CDR3 size: 15 residues. Germline V lookup: CDR1 SGHKS, CDR2 YYEKEE (reference sequence). The CDR3 loop reads CASSLTGAVNYGYTF. CDR3 DNA: TGTGCCAGCAGCTTGACTGGGGCGGTTAACTATGGCTACACCTTC.

This clone was counted only a few times. The chain combines TRBV19 with TRBJ1-5; D not certain. In germline, CDR1 is LNHDA, CDR2 SQIVND (reference sequence). The V end was cut by 5 bases, the J end by 0 bases, with 11 bases between. The length of the CDR3 is 15 residues. CDR3 nucleotide sequence: TGTGCCAGTAGTTGGGGAGGTTATAGCAATCAGCCCCAGCATTTT. It translates to CASSWGGYSNQPQHF.

The gene calls are TRBV4-1 and TRBJ2-1; TRBD2 matches at 8 bases. With V trimmed by 3 bases and J by 2 bases, 3 bases remained unmatched. This CDR3 comprises 15 residues. The germline V gene has CDR1 MGHRA and CDR2 YSYEKL. CDR3 sequence: CASSQMGLAYNEQFF. The CDR3 DNA follows: TGCGCCAGCAGCCAGATGGGACTAGCCTACAATGAGCAGTTCTTC.

The chain has TRBV19 and TRBJ2-5, with 7 nucleotides matching TRBD2. This CDR3 region has 14 residues. J gave up 5 bases and V 5 bases, and 8 bases lay outside the gene matches. CDR1 and CDR2 from the germline V gene are LNHDA and SQIVND (reference sequence). CDR3 region: CASSHASGRETQYF. CDR3 nucleotide sequence: TGTGCCAGTAGTCATGCTAGCGGTAGGGAGACCCAGTACTTC.

The chain is built from TRBV6-2 or TRBV6-3 and TRBJ2-7; D unclear. The CDR3 has 13 residues. Germline values: CDR1 MNHEY, CDR2 SVGEGT. The V end was cut by 2 bases, the J end by 4 bases, with 9 bases between. This chain's CDR3 is CASSYPFLYEQYF. CDR3 nucleotides: TGTGCCAGCAGTTACCCGTTTTTATACGAGCAGTACTTC.